This T cell receptor (beta chain) was identified in a study of T cell responses to AZD1222 COVID-19 vaccine. V gave up 5 bases and J gave up 4 bases; unmatched junction bases: 7. Germline V gene data show CDR1 as SGHTA and CDR2 as FQGTGA. The CDR3 consists of 14 residues. The protocol was immunoSEQ multiplex PCR, while the TCRdb copy is restricted to in-frame clones and leaves out a portion. The table lists 90,000 to 100,000 clones, roughly 85% of them singletons. Whole-study findings and limits: Along spike, vaccine-associated CD4 TCRs were found throughout, with dominance at 160-218 and 743-854. Nearly half of spike-specific TCRs reportedly target variant regions that are unmutated in the B.1.351 and B.1.1.7 variants. Spike-specific TCR repertoires showed rising breadth and depth after two AZD1222 doses.

Note on this clone: The antigen is unknown.

This receptor was obtained from an adult who received the AZD1222 COVID-19 vaccine. The sample here was peripheral blood, taken 28 days after the second AZD1222 dose. The V and J genes are TRBV7-3 and TRBJ2-7; 8 bases fit TRBD2. This CDR3 reads CASSEPSGSYEQYF. The CDR3 nucleotides are TGTGCCAGCAGCGAACCCAGCGGGAGTTACGAGCAGTACTTC.